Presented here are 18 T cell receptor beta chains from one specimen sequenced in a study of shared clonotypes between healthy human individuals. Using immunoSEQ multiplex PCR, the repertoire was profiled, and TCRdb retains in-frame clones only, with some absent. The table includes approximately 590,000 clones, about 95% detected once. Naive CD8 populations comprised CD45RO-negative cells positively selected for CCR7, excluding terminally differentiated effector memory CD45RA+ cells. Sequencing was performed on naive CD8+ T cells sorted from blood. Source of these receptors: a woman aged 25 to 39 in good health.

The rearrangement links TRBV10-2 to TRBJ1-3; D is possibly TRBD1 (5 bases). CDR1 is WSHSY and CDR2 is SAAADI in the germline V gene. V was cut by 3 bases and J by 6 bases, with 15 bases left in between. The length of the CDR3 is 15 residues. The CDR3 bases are TGCGCCAGCAGTGATGGGGACCTTACCGAAAACACCATATATTTT. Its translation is CASSDGDLTENTIYF.

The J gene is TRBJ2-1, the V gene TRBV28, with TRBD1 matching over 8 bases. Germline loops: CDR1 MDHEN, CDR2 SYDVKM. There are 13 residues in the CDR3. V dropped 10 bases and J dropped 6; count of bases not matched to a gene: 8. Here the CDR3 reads CATDRGVGNEQFF. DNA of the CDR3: TGTGCCACCGACAGGGGAGTTGGCAATGAGCAGTTCTTC.

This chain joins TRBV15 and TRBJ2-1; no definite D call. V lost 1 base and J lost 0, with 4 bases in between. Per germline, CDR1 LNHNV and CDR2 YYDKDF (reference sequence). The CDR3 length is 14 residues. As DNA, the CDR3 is TGTGCCACCAGCAGAGGTGGCTCCTACAATGAGCAGTTCTTC. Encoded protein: CATSRGGSYNEQFF.

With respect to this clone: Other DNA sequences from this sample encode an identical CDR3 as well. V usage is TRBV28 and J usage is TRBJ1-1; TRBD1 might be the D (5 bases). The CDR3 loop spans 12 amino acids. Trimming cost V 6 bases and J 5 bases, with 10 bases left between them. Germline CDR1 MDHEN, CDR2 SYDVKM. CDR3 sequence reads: CASSQGGTEAFF. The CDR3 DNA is TGTGCCAGCAGCCAGGGAGGGACTGAAGCTTTCTTT.

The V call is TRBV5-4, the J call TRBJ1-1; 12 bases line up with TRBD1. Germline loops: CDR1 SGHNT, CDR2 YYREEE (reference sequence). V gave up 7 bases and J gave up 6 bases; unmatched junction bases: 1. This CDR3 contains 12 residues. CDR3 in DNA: TGTGCCAGCGGGACAGGGGGCTCTGAAGCTTTCTTT. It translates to CASGTGGSEAFF.

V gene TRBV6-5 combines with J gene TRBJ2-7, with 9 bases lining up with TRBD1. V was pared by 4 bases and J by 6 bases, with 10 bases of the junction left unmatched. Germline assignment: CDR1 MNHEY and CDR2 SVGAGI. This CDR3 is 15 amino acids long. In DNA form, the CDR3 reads TGTGCCAGCAGTTTCACGACAGGGGGAGGCGTCGAGCAGTACTTC. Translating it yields CASSFTTGGGVEQYF.

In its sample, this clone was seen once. In DNA form, the CDR3 reads TGTGCCAGCGGACTAGCGGGAGGGTTGCTAGGCAATGAGCAGTTCTTC. Residues: CASGLAGGLLGNEQFF. The chain links TRBV27 to TRBJ2-1, with TRBD2 matching over 15 bases. Trimming took 8 bases from V and 6 from J; bases not matched to a gene: 8. This CDR3 contains 16 residues. The germline gives CDR1 MNHEY, CDR2 SMNVEV (reference sequence).

CDR3 sequence reads: CASSGLLAGLQETQYF. The CDR3 DNA reads as TGTGCCAGCAGCGGTCTACTAGCGGGTCTACAAGAGACCCAGTACTTC. The gene calls are TRBV6-6 and TRBJ2-5, with 9 bases identical to TRBD2. Germline CDR1 reads MNHNY; CDR2 reads SVGAGI (reference sequence). The CDR3 is made up of 16 amino acids. V lost 6 bases to trimming and J lost 2 bases; unmatched junction nucleotides: 10.

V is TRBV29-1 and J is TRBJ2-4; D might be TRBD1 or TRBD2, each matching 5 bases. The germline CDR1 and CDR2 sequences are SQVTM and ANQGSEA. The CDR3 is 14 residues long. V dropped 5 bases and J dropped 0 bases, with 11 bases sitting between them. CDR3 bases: TGCAGCGTTTATGGGGGTTTAGCCAAAAACATTCAGTACTTC. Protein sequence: CSVYGGLAKNIQYF.

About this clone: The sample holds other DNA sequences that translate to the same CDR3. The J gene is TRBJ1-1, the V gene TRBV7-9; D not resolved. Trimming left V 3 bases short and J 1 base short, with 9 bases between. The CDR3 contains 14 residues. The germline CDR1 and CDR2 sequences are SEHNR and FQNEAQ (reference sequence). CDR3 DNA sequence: TGTGCCAGCAGCTTTGGAGAAGGGAACACTGAAGCTTTCTTT. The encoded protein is CASSFGEGNTEAFF.

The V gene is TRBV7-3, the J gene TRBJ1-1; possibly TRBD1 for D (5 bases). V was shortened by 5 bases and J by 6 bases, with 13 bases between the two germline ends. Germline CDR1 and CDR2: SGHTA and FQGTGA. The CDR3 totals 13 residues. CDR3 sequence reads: CASSTLGGAEAFF. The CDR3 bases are TGTGCCAGCAGCACCCTCGGGGGGGCTGAAGCTTTCTTT.

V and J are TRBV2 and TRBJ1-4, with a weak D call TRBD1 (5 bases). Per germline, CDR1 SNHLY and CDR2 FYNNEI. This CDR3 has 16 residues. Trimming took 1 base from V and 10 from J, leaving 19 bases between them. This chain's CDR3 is CASSEDGGVGTVKLFF. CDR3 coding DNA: TGTGCCAGCAGTGAAGACGGCGGGGTGGGGACGGTAAAACTGTTTTTT.

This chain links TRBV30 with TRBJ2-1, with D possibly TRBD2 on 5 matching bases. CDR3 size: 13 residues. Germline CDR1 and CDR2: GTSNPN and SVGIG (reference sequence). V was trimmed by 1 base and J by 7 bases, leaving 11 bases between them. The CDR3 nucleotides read TGTGCCTGGAGTGCGGGGTGGTTGAATGAGCAGTTCTTC. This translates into CAWSAGWLNEQFF.

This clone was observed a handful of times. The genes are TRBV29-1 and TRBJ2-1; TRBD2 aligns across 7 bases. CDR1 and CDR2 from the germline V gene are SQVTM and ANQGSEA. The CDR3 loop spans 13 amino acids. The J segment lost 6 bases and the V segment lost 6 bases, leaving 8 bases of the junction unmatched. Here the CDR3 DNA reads TGCAGCGTGCAGGGAGGGAGGATCAATGAGCAGTTCTTC. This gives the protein CSVQGGRINEQFF.

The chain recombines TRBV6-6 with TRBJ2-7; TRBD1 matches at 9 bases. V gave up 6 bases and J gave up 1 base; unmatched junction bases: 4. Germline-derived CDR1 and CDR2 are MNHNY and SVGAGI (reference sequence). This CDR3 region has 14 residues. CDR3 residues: CASSLGQGSYEQYF. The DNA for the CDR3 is TGTGCCAGCAGCCTGGGACAGGGATCCTACGAGCAGTACTTC.

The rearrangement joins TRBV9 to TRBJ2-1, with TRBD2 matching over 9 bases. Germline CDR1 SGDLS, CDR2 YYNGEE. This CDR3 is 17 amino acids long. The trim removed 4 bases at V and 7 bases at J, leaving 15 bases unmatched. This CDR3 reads CASSHPRWAAGGNEQFF. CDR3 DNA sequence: TGTGCCAGCAGCCACCCCCGATGGGCAGCGGGAGGAAATGAGCAGTTCTTC.

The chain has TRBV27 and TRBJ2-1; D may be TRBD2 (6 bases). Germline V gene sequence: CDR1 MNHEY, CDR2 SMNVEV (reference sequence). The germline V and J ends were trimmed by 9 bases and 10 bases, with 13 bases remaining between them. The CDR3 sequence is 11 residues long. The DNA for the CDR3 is TGTGCCAGGGCCAATCGGGGGGAGCAGTTCTTC. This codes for CARANRGEQFF.

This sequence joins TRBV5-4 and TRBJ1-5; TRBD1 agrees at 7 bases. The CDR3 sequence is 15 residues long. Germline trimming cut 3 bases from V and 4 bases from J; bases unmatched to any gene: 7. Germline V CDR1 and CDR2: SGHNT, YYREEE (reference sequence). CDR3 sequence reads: CASSSEGQPNQPQHF. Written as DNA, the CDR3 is TGTGCCAGCAGCTCGGAGGGACAGCCGAATCAGCCCCAGCATTTT.